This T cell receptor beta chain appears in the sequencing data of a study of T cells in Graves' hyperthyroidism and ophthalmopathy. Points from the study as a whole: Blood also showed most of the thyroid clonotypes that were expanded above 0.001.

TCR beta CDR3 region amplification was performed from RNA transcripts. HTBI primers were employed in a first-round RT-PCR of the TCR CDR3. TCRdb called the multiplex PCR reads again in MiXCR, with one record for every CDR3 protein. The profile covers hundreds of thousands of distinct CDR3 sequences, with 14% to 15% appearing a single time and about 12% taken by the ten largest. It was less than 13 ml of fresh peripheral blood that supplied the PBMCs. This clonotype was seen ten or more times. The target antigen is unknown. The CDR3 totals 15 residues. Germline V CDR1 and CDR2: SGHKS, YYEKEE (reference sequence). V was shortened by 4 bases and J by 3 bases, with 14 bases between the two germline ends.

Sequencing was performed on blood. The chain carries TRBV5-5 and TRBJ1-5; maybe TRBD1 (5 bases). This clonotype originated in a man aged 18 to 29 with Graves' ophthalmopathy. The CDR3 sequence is CASSPLPGLNQPQHF. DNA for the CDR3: TGTGCCAGCAGCCCGCTACCAGGGCTCAATCAGCCCCAGCATTTT.